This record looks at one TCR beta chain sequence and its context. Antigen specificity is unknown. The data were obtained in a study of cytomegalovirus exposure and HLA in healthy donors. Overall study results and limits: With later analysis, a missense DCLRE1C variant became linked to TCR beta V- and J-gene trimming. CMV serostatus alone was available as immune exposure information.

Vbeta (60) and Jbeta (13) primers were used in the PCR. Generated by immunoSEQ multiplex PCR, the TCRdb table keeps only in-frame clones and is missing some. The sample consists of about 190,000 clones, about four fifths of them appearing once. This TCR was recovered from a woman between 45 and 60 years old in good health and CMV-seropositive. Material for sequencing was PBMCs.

This chain's CDR3 is CASRGGRDTQYF. DNA of the CDR3: TGTGCCAGCAGGGGCGGGCGGGATACGCAGTATTTT. The chain links TRBV6-5 to TRBJ2-3, with D possibly TRBD2 on 5 matching bases. This CDR3 comprises 12 residues. The V end lost 6 bases, the J end lost 6 bases, and 10 bases lay between the germline ends. Germline CDR1 and CDR2: MNHEY and SVGAGI.